This T cell receptor beta chain stems from a study of T cell clonality in common variable immunodeficiency. CVID and control samples used equivalent genomic DNA input. Produced via immunoSEQ multiplex PCR; TCRdb's table is partial and in-frame only. This sample carries about 64,000 clones, none of them present only once. This clone has at least ten counts. The receptor comes from a person aged 18 to 70 in good health. Source material: peripheral blood mononuclear cells.

CDR3 region: CASSSDMTEKLFF. The CDR3 DNA, read in part, is TGCGCCAGCAGCTCTGACATGACTGAAAAA. This rearrangement joins TRBV5-1 to TRBJ1-4; no clear D gene. The read comes to an end 3 residues before the CDR3 does, leaving the germline J gene to fill in the end. The CDR3 totals 13 residues. The germline V gene has CDR1 SGHRS and CDR2 YFSETQ. Trimming cost V 3 bases and J 7 bases, with 10 bases left between them.